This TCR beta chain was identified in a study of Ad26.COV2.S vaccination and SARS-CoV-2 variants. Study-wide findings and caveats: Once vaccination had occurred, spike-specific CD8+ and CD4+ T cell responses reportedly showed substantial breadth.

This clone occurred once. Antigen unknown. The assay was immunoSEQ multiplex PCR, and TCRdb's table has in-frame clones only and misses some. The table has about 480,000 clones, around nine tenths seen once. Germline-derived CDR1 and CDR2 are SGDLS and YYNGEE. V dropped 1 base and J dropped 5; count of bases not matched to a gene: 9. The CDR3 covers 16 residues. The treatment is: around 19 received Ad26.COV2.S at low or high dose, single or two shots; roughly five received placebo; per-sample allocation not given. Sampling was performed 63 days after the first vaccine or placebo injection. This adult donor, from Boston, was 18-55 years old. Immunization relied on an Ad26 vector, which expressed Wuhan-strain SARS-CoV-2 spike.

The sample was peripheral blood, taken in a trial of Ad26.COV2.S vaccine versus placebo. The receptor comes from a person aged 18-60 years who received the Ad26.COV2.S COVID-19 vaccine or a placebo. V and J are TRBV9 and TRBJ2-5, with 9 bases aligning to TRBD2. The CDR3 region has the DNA TGTGCCAGCAGCGTATGGGCTAGCGGGGCTGTTGAGACCCAGTACTTC. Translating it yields CASSVWASGAVETQYF.